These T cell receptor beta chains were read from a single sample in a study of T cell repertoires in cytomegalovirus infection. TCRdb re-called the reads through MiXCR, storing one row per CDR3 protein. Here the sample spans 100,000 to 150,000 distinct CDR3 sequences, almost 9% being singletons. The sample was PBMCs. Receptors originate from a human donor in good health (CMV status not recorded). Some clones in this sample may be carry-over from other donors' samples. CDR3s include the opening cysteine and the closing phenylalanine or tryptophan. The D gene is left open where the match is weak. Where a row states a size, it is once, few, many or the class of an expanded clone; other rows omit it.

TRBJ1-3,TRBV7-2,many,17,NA,CASSLALAGPSGNTIYF,TGTGCCAGCAGCTTAGCGCTCGCAGGGCCCTCTGGAAACACCATATATTTT
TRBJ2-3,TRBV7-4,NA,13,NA,CASSLSVPDTQYF,TGTGCCAGCAGCTTATCGGTCCCAGATACGCAGTATTTT
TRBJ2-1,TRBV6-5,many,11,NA,CASSQGNEQFF,TGTGCCAGCAGCCAAGGAAATGAGCAGTTCTTC
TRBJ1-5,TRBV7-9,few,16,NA,CASSLVDGDSNQPQHF,TGTGCCAGCAGCTTAGTGGACGGTGATAGCAATCAGCCCCAGCATTTT
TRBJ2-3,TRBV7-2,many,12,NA,CASSLITDTQYF,TGTGCCAGCAGCTTGATCACAGATACGCAGTATTTT
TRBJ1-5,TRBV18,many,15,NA,CASSLTGKGDQPQHF,TGTGCCAGCTCTCTCACCGGAAAAGGGGATCAGCCCCAGCATTTT
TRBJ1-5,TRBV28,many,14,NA,CASSLGGSQRPQHF,TGTGCCAGCAGTTTAGGCGGGTCCCAGAGGCCCCAGCATTTT
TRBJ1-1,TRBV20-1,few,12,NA,CSARRAGLQAFF,TGCAGTGCTAGAAGGGCGGGACTCCAAGCTTTCTTT
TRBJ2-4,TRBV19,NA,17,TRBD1,CASSAGTGVVAKNMQYF,TGTGCCAGTAGTGCCGGGACAGGGGTTGTAGCCAAAAACATGCAGTACTTC
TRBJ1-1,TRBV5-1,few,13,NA,CASSFGGGAEAFF,TGCGCCAGCAGCTTCGGGGGGGGAGCTGAAGCTTTCTTT
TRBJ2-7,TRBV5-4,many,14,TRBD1,CASSARDRGYEQYF,TGTGCCAGCAGCGCCCGGGACAGGGGATACGAGCAGTACTTC
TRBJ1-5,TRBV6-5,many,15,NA,CASSRGQGPNQPQHF,TGTGCCAGCAGCCGCGGGCAGGGTCCCAATCAGCCCCAGCATTTT
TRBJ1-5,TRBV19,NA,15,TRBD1,CASSSDRGSNQPQHF,TGTGCCAGTAGTTCGGACAGGGGTAGCAATCAGCCCCAGCATTTT
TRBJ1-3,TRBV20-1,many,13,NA,CSAGPDPGNTIYF,TGCAGTGCGGGGCCAGACCCTGGAAACACCATATATTTT
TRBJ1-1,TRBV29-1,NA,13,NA,CSVGEGYSTEAFF,TGCAGCGTTGGGGAGGGATATAGCACTGAAGCTTTCTTT
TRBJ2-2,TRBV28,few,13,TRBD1,CASSWGTVGELFF,TGTGCCAGCAGTTGGGGGACAGTCGGGGAGCTGTTTTTT
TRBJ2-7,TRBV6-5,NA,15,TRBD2,CASSYFRLAGSEQYF,TGTGCCAGCAGTTACTTTAGACTAGCGGGGTCCGAGCAGTACTTC
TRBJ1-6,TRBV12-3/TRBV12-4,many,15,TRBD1,CASSPGTGRNSPLHF,TGTGCCAGCAGCCCTGGGACAGGTCGTAATTCACCCCTCCACTTT